The next 25 T cell receptor beta chains were all read from a single sample in a study of OX40 agonist ivuxolimab in advanced cancers. The protocol was immunoSEQ multiplex PCR, while the TCRdb copy is restricted to in-frame clones and leaves out a portion. The sample includes about 50,000 clones, 87% of them seen just once. The sequencing used CD4+ or CD8+ T cells sorted from blood, collected in a trial of the OX40 agonist ivuxolimab. These TCRs come from an adult with an advanced solid tumor such as melanoma, head and neck, liver or kidney cancer.

V gene TRBV4-1 combines with J gene TRBJ2-3; D remains unclear. Germline assignment: CDR1 MGHRA and CDR2 YSYEKL. CDR3 size: 14 residues. With 0 bases removed from V and 4 bases from J, the gap between germline ends came to 8 bases. The CDR3 sequence: CASSQDFGPDTQYF. CDR3 DNA sequence: TGCGCCAGCAGCCAAGATTTTGGGCCAGATACGCAGTATTTT.

This sequence joins TRBV2 and TRBJ1-2; D remains unclear. V dropped 5 bases and J dropped 5 bases, with 15 bases sitting between them. The CDR3 spans 14 residues. Looked up from germline, CDR1 is SNHLY and CDR2 is FYNNEI. CDR3 sequence: CASSPDPLDYGYTF. The CDR3 DNA is TGTGCCAGCAGTCCCGACCCCTTGGATTATGGCTACACCTTC.

This clone was seen only once. The same CDR3 arises from other DNA sequences in this sample as well. The chain carries TRBV5-1 and TRBJ2-1, with 15 bases aligning to TRBD2. The germline gives CDR1 SGHRS, CDR2 YFSETQ. This CDR3 has 17 residues. Trimming removed 4 bases from V and 2 bases from J; junction bases left unmatched: 4. The CDR3 bases are TGCGCCAGCAGCCTTGGACTAGCGGGAGGGCCCTACAATGAGCAGTTCTTC. Protein product: CASSLGLAGGPYNEQFF.

V gene TRBV11-2 combines with J gene TRBJ2-1; 11 bases align to TRBD1. CDR3 length equals 14 residues. V dropped 3 bases and J dropped 9; count of bases not matched to a gene: 4. CDR1 is SGHAT and CDR2 is FQNNGV in the germline V gene. The CDR3 here is CASSLGQGVGEQFF. CDR3 in DNA: TGTGCCAGCAGCTTGGGACAGGGGGTCGGTGAGCAGTTCTTC.

The chain links TRBV28 to TRBJ1-3; D ambiguous. V was shortened by 2 bases and J by 0 bases, with 11 bases between the two germline ends. The CDR3 length is 16 residues. Per germline, CDR1 MDHEN and CDR2 SYDVKM. The CDR3 bases are TGTGCCAGCAGTTTAAGTCAGGCGCTCTCTGGAAACACCATATATTTT. Its translation: CASSLSQALSGNTIYF.

The V and J genes are TRBV14 and TRBJ1-2; 8 bases map to TRBD1. J was trimmed by 2 bases and V by 4 bases; bases with no gene match: 12. The length of the CDR3 is 17 residues. Germline-derived CDR1 and CDR2 are SGHDN and FVKESK. The chain's CDR3 is CASSPPGGQGANYGYTF. CDR3 DNA: TGTGCCAGCAGCCCACCAGGGGGTCAGGGGGCGAACTATGGCTACACCTTC.

The chain has TRBV2 and TRBJ2-3, with D possibly being TRBD1 or TRBD2 (5 bases each). The CDR3 has 14 residues. V was trimmed by 6 bases and J by 3 bases, leaving 13 bases between them. Germline CDR1 reads SNHLY; CDR2 reads FYNNEI. DNA for the CDR3: TGTGCCAGCAGCCTCCGGGACCATACAGATACGCAGTATTTT. Protein: CASSLRDHTDTQYF.

The J gene is TRBJ1-1, the V gene TRBV5-1; 7 positions match TRBD1. CDR1 and CDR2 (germline): SGHRS, YFSETQ. J gave up 1 base and V 3 bases, and 6 bases lay outside the gene matches. CDR3 size: 15 residues. For the CDR3, the DNA is TGCGCCAGCAGCTCCGATTGGACAGGGAACACTGAAGCTTTCTTT. Its protein product is CASSSDWTGNTEAFF.

This chain joins TRBV20-1 and TRBJ2-5, with D possibly TRBD1 on 6 matching bases. The CDR3 extends over 10 amino acids. Germline lookup yields CDR1 DFQATT and CDR2 SNEGSKA (reference sequence). V was pared by 8 bases and J by 3 bases, with 7 bases between. This chain's CDR3 is CSTGKETQYF. The CDR3 nucleotides are TGCAGTACAGGGAAAGAGACCCAGTACTTC.

This clone has only a few counts. This chain connects TRBV28 to TRBJ1-3; D ambiguous. Germline V gives CDR1 MDHEN, CDR2 SYDVKM. V was pared by 4 bases and J by 0 bases, with 4 bases between. This CDR3 contains 13 residues. CDR3 in DNA: TGTGCCAGCAGTTGGGACTCTGGAAACACCATATATTTT. Translation: CASSWDSGNTIYF.

The V gene is TRBV18, the J gene TRBJ2-1; 8 bases match TRBD2. The CDR3 loop spans 15 amino acids. V shed 6 bases, J shed 6 bases, and the junction held 10 bases outside the gene matches. Per the germline V gene, CDR1 is KGHSH and CDR2 is LQKENI. The CDR3 loop is CASSLPIAGPNEQFF. CDR3 coding DNA: TGTGCCAGCTCTCTACCGATAGCGGGACCCAATGAGCAGTTCTTC.

The gene calls are TRBV15 and TRBJ2-2; D unclear. CDR3 length equals 13 residues. V was trimmed by 2 bases and J by 4 bases, leaving 5 bases between them. Germline values: CDR1 LNHNV, CDR2 YYDKDF (reference sequence). The CDR3 region has the DNA TGTGCCACCAGCAGACAATTCACCGGGGAGCTGTTTTTT. It codes for CATSRQFTGELFF. Together with reference TRBV15 and TRBJ2-2, the CDR3 gives the full variable domain: DAMVIQNPRYQVTQFGKPVTLSCSQTLNHNVMYWYQQKSSQAPKLLFHYYDKDFNNEADTPDNFQSRRPNTSFCFLDIRSPGLGDTAMYLCATSRQFTGELFFGEGSRLTVL.

This chain joins TRBV27 and TRBJ1-1; D is possibly TRBD1 (5 bases). The germline gives CDR1 MNHEY, CDR2 SMNVEV (reference sequence). The V end was cut by 8 bases, the J end by 3 bases, with 19 bases between. The length of the CDR3 is 15 residues. CDR3 nucleotides: TGTGCCAGCTTCTCCCCTCGGGGGAGGGACACTGAAGCTTTCTTT. Amino acids: CASFSPRGRDTEAFF.

The chain uses TRBV2 and TRBJ1-1, with 8 positions matching TRBD1. Trimming cost V 4 bases and J 5 bases; bases outside gene matches: 3. The CDR3 consists of 13 residues. The germline CDR1 and CDR2 sequences are SNHLY and FYNNEI. The CDR3 DNA is TGTGCCAGCAGTGTAACAGGGGGTACTGAAGCTTTCTTT. It encodes CASSVTGGTEAFF.

The chain combines TRBV6-1 with TRBJ1-2, with 9 nucleotides matching TRBD1. CDR3 length: 15 amino acids. Germline trimming cut 7 bases from V and 3 bases from J; bases unmatched to any gene: 9. Germline V gene data show CDR1 as MNHNS and CDR2 as SASEGT. DNA of the CDR3: TGTGCCAGCAAGCCGGGACAGGGAATCGACTATGGCTACACCTTC. Its protein is CASKPGQGIDYGYTF.

The V and J genes are TRBV18 and TRBJ2-3, with D possibly matching TRBD1 (6 bases). CDR3 length: 16 amino acids. The V gene lost 2 bases and the J gene lost 2 bases, with 14 bases spanning the gap. Germline V gene data show CDR1 as KGHSH and CDR2 as LQKENI. The CDR3 is CASSPGDKSFTDTQYF. The CDR3 DNA is TGTGCCAGCTCACCAGGGGACAAGTCTTTCACAGATACGCAGTATTTT.

The rearrangement links TRBV5-1 to TRBJ2-3; 7 nucleotides line up with TRBD1. J lost 1 base, V lost 7 bases, and 6 bases had no gene match. The CDR3 sequence is 14 residues long. Germline V gene sequence: CDR1 SGHRS, CDR2 YFSETQ. The CDR3 sequence is CASGRQGGTDTQYF. CDR3 nucleotide sequence: TGCGCCAGCGGACGACAGGGAGGCACAGATACGCAGTATTTT.

This clone was found once. The rearrangement joins TRBV30 to TRBJ1-6; 8 nucleotides align to TRBD1. V shed 1 base, J shed 9 bases, and the junction held 8 bases outside the gene matches. Germline values: CDR1 GTSNPN, CDR2 SVGIG (reference sequence). CDR3 length: 15 residues. CDR3 DNA sequence: TGTGCCTGGAGTGAGCCGGACAGGGCCCCTTCACCCCTCCACTTT. Its translation is CAWSEPDRAPSPLHF. Full variable domain (rest looked up from reference TRBV30 and TRBJ1-6): SQTIHQWPATLVQPVGSPLSLECTVEGTSNPNLYWYRQAAGRGLQLLFYSVGIGQISSEVPQNLSASRPQDRQFILSSKKLLLSDSGFYLCAWSEPDRAPSPLHFGNGTRLTVT.

This clone has just a few counts. The chain has TRBV5-4 and TRBJ1-2, with D perhaps matching TRBD1 (5 bases). The germline V and J ends were trimmed by 4 bases and 8 bases, with 21 bases remaining between them. Germline lookup yields CDR1 SGHNT and CDR2 YYREEE (reference sequence). This CDR3 comprises 15 residues. The CDR3 bases are TGTGCCAGCAGCCCCCGCGGGGCAGGGCAGGGCGGCTACACCTTC. Its translation: CASSPRGAGQGGYTF.

The chain uses TRBV7-9 and TRBJ1-1; D might be TRBD1 (5 bases). The germline gives CDR1 SEHNR, CDR2 FQNEAQ (reference sequence). Between the trimmed V and J ends, which lost 3 bases and 7 bases, there was a span of 12 bases. The CDR3 covers 13 residues. The CDR3 region has the DNA TGTGCCAGCAGCTTTGGCAGGGAAGTTGAAGCTTTCTTT. Translated, it gives CASSFGREVEAFF.

The chain combines TRBV2 with TRBJ2-2; maybe TRBD2 (5 bases). V shed 6 bases and J shed 8 bases, with 16 bases lying between them. CDR1 is SNHLY and CDR2 is FYNNEI in the germline V gene. This CDR3 is built from 14 residues. CDR3 sequence: CASRFERTQGELFF. The CDR3 DNA reads as TGTGCCAGCAGGTTTGAGCGGACCCAAGGGGAGCTGTTTTTT.

The rearrangement links TRBV19 to TRBJ2-7, with TRBD2 matching over 14 bases. Germline V gene data show CDR1 as LNHDA and CDR2 as SQIVND (reference sequence). This CDR3 spans 16 amino acids. With V trimmed by 3 bases and J by 6 bases, 7 bases remained unmatched. CDR3 nucleotide sequence: TGTGCCAGTAGTATCATGACTAGCGGGAGGGCCATCGAGCAGTACTTC. It codes for CASSIMTSGRAIEQYF.

The rearrangement links TRBV2 to TRBJ2-1; a weak D match, TRBD1 (6 bases). The V and J ends lost 9 bases and 10 bases respectively, with 19 bases between them. Germline V lookup: CDR1 SNHLY, CDR2 FYNNEI. This CDR3 region has 13 residues. The CDR3 region is CASSDRTAGEQFF. Written as DNA, the CDR3 is TGTGCCAGTTCAGACAGGACGGCAGGGGAGCAGTTCTTC.

In this sample, this clone turned up once. This chain connects TRBV7-3 to TRBJ2-5; 14 positions match TRBD2. Per the germline V gene, CDR1 is SGHTA and CDR2 is FQGTGA. This CDR3 is 16 amino acids long. Trimming cost V 0 bases and J 5 bases; bases outside gene matches: 2. In DNA, the CDR3 is TGTGCCAGCAGCTTAACGGGACTAGCGGGAGAGGAGACCCAGTACTTC. It is translated as CASSLTGLAGEETQYF.

This clone appeared once. The rearrangement links TRBV9 to TRBJ2-7; unclear D gene. The ends were cut back, 0 bases at V and 2 bases at J, with 9 bases in the middle. Germline CDR1 reads SGDLS; CDR2 reads YYNGEE. The CDR3 is made up of 14 amino acids. The CDR3 DNA sequence: TGTGCCAGCAGCGTAGGGGTGGTACCCTACGAGCAGTACTTC. Translated: CASSVGVVPYEQYF.